A selection of T cell receptor beta chains follows, all from one sample in a study of blood T cell repertoires in COVID-19. The method was immunoSEQ multiplex PCR; TCRdb's version includes in-frame clones alone and lacks a portion of them. Here the sample spans about 73,000 clones, roughly nine tenths being singletons. The sample consisted of peripheral blood. All receptors come from a woman aged 80 or over with active or convalescent COVID-19. The CDR3 runs from the conserved cysteine through the conserved F or W. A D gene is named only where the DNA matches it firmly. The size of a clone is reported for some rows only, either as once, few or many, or as a class for expanded clones.

clone size: .; V gene: TRBV28; J gene: TRBJ2-7; CDR3 length: 16; D gene: TRBD1; CDR3 protein: CASSLSIGDRVHEQYF; CDR3 DNA: TGTGCCAGCAGTTTATCAATAGGGGACAGGGTCCACGAGCAGTACTTC
clone size: .; V gene: TRBV27; J gene: TRBJ2-3; CDR3 length: 15; D gene: TRBD2; CDR3 protein: CASSFQRGGKDTQYF; CDR3 DNA: TGTGCCAGCAGTTTCCAGCGGGGGGGCAAAGATACGCAGTATTTT
clone size: .; V gene: TRBV27; J gene: TRBJ2-5; CDR3 length: 14; D gene: TRBD2; CDR3 protein: CASKAYRGVETQYF; CDR3 DNA: TGTGCCAGCAAGGCGTACCGGGGGGTTGAGACCCAGTACTTC
clone size: .; V gene: TRBV7-7; J gene: TRBJ2-1; CDR3 length: 15; D gene: .; CDR3 protein: CASSLSADPYNEQFF; CDR3 DNA: TGTGCCAGCAGCTTATCAGCGGATCCCTACAATGAGCAGTTCTTC
clone size: once; V gene: TRBV3-1/TRBV3-2; J gene: TRBJ2-7; CDR3 length: 16; D gene: .; CDR3 protein: CASSRGLTGLNYEQYF; CDR3 DNA: TGTGCCAGCAGCCGGGGCCTGACGGGACTGAACTACGAGCAGTACTTC
clone size: .; V gene: TRBV6-5; J gene: TRBJ2-7; CDR3 length: 15; D gene: TRBD1; CDR3 protein: CASSYSWTGTYEQYF; CDR3 DNA: TGTGCCAGCAGTTACTCGTGGACAGGAACCTACGAGCAGTACTTC
clone size: .; V gene: TRBV19; J gene: TRBJ1-5; CDR3 length: 15; D gene: TRBD1; CDR3 protein: CASSMMTGSNQPQHF; CDR3 DNA: TGTGCCAGTAGTATGATGACAGGGAGCAATCAGCCCCAGCATTTT
clone size: .; V gene: TRBV4-1; J gene: TRBJ2-7; CDR3 length: 14; D gene: .; CDR3 protein: CASTLASSSYEQYF; CDR3 DNA: TGCGCCAGCACGCTCGCGTCGAGCTCCTACGAGCAGTACTTC
clone size: .; V gene: TRBV28; J gene: TRBJ2-1; CDR3 length: 12; D gene: .; CDR3 protein: CASSVVTVEQFF; CDR3 DNA: TGTGCCAGCAGTGTCGTGACAGTCGAGCAGTTCTTC
clone size: .; V gene: TRBV7-3; J gene: TRBJ2-7; CDR3 length: 13; D gene: .; CDR3 protein: CASSSTGFYEQYF; CDR3 DNA: TGTGCCAGCAGCTCGACTGGCTTCTACGAGCAGTACTTC
clone size: .; V gene: TRBV5-8; J gene: TRBJ2-2; CDR3 length: 14; D gene: .; CDR3 protein: CASSLARVPGELFF; CDR3 DNA: TGTGCCAGCAGCTTGGCGAGGGTCCCCGGGGAGCTGTTTTTT
clone size: .; V gene: TRBV3-1/TRBV3-2; J gene: TRBJ2-3; CDR3 length: 16; D gene: .; CDR3 protein: CASSQAGRGTTDTQYF; CDR3 DNA: TGTGCCAGCAGCCAAGCCGGGCGGGGTACCACAGATACGCAGTATTTT
clone size: .; V gene: TRBV7-3; J gene: TRBJ1-2; CDR3 length: 15; D gene: TRBD1; CDR3 protein: CASSPGGTGQDGYTF; CDR3 DNA: TGTGCCAGCAGCCCCGGCGGGACAGGCCAGGATGGCTACACCTTC
clone size: .; V gene: TRBV19; J gene: TRBJ2-1; CDR3 length: 14; D gene: TRBD1; CDR3 protein: CASIGRGTHNEQFF; CDR3 DNA: TGTGCCAGTATTGGCAGGGGGACCCACAATGAGCAGTTCTTC
clone size: .; V gene: TRBV9; J gene: TRBJ2-5; CDR3 length: 17; D gene: .; CDR3 protein: CASSVENLGRGQETQYF; CDR3 DNA: TGTGCCAGCAGCGTAGAAAACCTAGGAAGGGGCCAAGAGACCCAGTACTTC
clone size: .; V gene: TRBV6-5; J gene: TRBJ1-2; CDR3 length: 15; D gene: TRBD1; CDR3 protein: CASSPGDRGNYGYTF; CDR3 DNA: TGTGCCAGCAGTCCGGGGGACAGGGGTAACTATGGCTACACCTTC
clone size: once; V gene: TRBV19; J gene: TRBJ1-5; CDR3 length: 15; D gene: TRBD1; CDR3 protein: CASGVKPGQSTTQHF; CDR3 DNA: TGTGCCAGCGGAGTTAAACCGGGACAGTCAACGACCCAGCATTTT
clone size: .; V gene: TRBV5-1; J gene: TRBJ2-6; CDR3 length: 16; D gene: TRBD1; CDR3 protein: CASSLQGVSGANVLTF; CDR3 DNA: TGCGCCAGCAGCTTGCAGGGGGTCTCTGGGGCCAACGTCCTGACTTTC
clone size: .; V gene: TRBV7-2; J gene: TRBJ2-5; CDR3 length: 16; D gene: TRBD2; CDR3 protein: CASSLGLAGGQETQYF; CDR3 DNA: TGTGCCAGCAGCTTAGGACTAGCGGGGGGGCAAGAGACCCAGTACTTC
clone size: once; V gene: TRBV6-5; J gene: TRBJ1-2; CDR3 length: 13; D gene: .; CDR3 protein: CASSYEAGRGYTF; CDR3 DNA: TGTGCCAGCAGTTACGAGGCAGGGCGCGGCTACACCTTC
clone size: once; V gene: TRBV30; J gene: TRBJ2-3; CDR3 length: 14; D gene: TRBD1; CDR3 protein: CAWNRQGLRNTQYF; CDR3 DNA: TGTGCCTGGAACCGACAGGGCCTAAGGAATACGCAGTATTTT
clone size: .; V gene: TRBV6-5; J gene: TRBJ2-3; CDR3 length: 16; D gene: .; CDR3 protein: CASSYSDRPSTDTQYF; CDR3 DNA: TGTGCCAGCAGTTACTCGGACAGACCCAGCACAGATACGCAGTATTTT
clone size: .; V gene: TRBV24-1; J gene: TRBJ2-7; CDR3 length: 16; D gene: TRBD1; CDR3 protein: CATSETQGQGGYEQYF; CDR3 DNA: TGTGCCACCAGTGAGACTCAGGGACAGGGTGGTTACGAGCAGTACTTC
clone size: .; V gene: TRBV9; J gene: TRBJ1-4; CDR3 length: 14; D gene: .; CDR3 protein: CASSDRVEKEKLFF; CDR3 DNA: TGTGCCAGCAGCGACAGGGTGGAGAAAGAAAAACTGTTTTTT
clone size: .; V gene: TRBV28; J gene: TRBJ2-4; CDR3 length: 14; D gene: TRBD1; CDR3 protein: CASSLAGTANIQYF; CDR3 DNA: TGTGCCAGCAGTCTCGCCGGGACAGCAAACATTCAGTACTTC
clone size: .; V gene: TRBV30; J gene: TRBJ2-2; CDR3 length: 14; D gene: .; CDR3 protein: CALTGGGNTGELFF; CDR3 DNA: TGTGCCCTGACAGGCGGGGGAAACACCGGGGAGCTGTTTTTT
clone size: .; V gene: TRBV5-1; J gene: TRBJ2-3; CDR3 length: 17; D gene: TRBD2; CDR3 protein: CASSRRASGGSTDTQYF; CDR3 DNA: TGCGCCAGCAGCAGAAGGGCTAGCGGGGGTAGCACAGATACGCAGTATTTT
clone size: .; V gene: TRBV19; J gene: TRBJ2-7; CDR3 length: 15; D gene: TRBD1; CDR3 protein: CASSIGTGGSYEQYF; CDR3 DNA: TGTGCCAGTAGTATAGGGACAGGGGGCTCCTACGAGCAGTACTTC
clone size: .; V gene: TRBV19; J gene: TRBJ1-5; CDR3 length: 12; D gene: .; CDR3 protein: CASSIVQGPQHF; CDR3 DNA: TGTGCCAGTAGTATAGTACAGGGGCCCCAGCATTTT
clone size: .; V gene: TRBV9; J gene: TRBJ2-1; CDR3 length: 14; D gene: TRBD2; CDR3 protein: CASSVGSGINEQFF; CDR3 DNA: TGTGCCAGCAGCGTCGGCAGCGGGATCAATGAGCAGTTCTTC
clone size: .; V gene: TRBV28; J gene: TRBJ1-2; CDR3 length: 15; D gene: .; CDR3 protein: CATRDRGGVNYGYTF; CDR3 DNA: TGTGCCACCCGAGACCGAGGCGGGGTTAACTATGGCTACACCTTC
clone size: .; V gene: TRBV2; J gene: TRBJ2-1; CDR3 length: 14; D gene: .; CDR3 protein: CASSAAGVSHEQFF; CDR3 DNA: TGTGCCAGCAGTGCAGCAGGGGTCTCCCATGAGCAGTTCTTC
clone size: .; V gene: TRBV2; J gene: TRBJ1-5; CDR3 length: 14; D gene: .; CDR3 protein: CASTDRNSNQPQHF; CDR3 DNA: TGTGCCAGCACGGACAGAAATAGCAATCAGCCCCAGCATTTT
clone size: once; V gene: TRBV19; J gene: TRBJ2-7; CDR3 length: 14; D gene: .; CDR3 protein: CASSIAGSSYEQYF; CDR3 DNA: TGTGCCAGTAGTATAGCCGGTAGCTCCTACGAGCAGTACTTC
clone size: .; V gene: TRBV24-1; J gene: TRBJ2-5; CDR3 length: 16; D gene: TRBD2; CDR3 protein: CATSDSSGGARETQYF; CDR3 DNA: TGTGCCACCAGTGATTCCAGCGGGGGGGCCCGGGAGACCCAGTACTTC
clone size: .; V gene: TRBV7-9; J gene: TRBJ1-2; CDR3 length: 14; D gene: .; CDR3 protein: CASSLGASRYGYTF; CDR3 DNA: TGTGCCAGCAGCTTAGGCGCAAGCCGCTATGGCTACACCTTC
clone size: few; V gene: TRBV7-2; J gene: TRBJ1-1; CDR3 length: 16; D gene: .; CDR3 protein: CASSLVRALGNTEAFF; CDR3 DNA: TGTGCCAGCAGCTTGGTCAGGGCTCTAGGGAACACTGAAGCTTTCTTT
clone size: .; V gene: TRBV7-9; J gene: TRBJ1-5; CDR3 length: 17; D gene: .; CDR3 protein: CASSPVGHPFGNQPQHF; CDR3 DNA: TGTGCCAGCAGCCCGGTTGGACACCCGTTTGGGAATCAGCCCCAGCATTTT
clone size: .; V gene: TRBV5-6; J gene: TRBJ1-4; CDR3 length: 16; D gene: TRBD1; CDR3 protein: CASSYRTGLSNEKLFF; CDR3 DNA: TGTGCCAGCAGCTACCGGACAGGCCTTTCTAATGAAAAACTGTTTTTT
clone size: .; V gene: TRBV18; J gene: TRBJ2-3; CDR3 length: 15; D gene: .; CDR3 protein: CASSPPSGSTDTQYF; CDR3 DNA: TGTGCCAGCTCACCACCGTCCGGGAGCACAGATACGCAGTATTTT
clone size: .; V gene: TRBV9; J gene: TRBJ2-3; CDR3 length: 15; D gene: .; CDR3 protein: CASGKTGLGTDTQYF; CDR3 DNA: TGTGCCAGCGGCAAAACAGGGTTGGGCACAGATACGCAGTATTTT
clone size: .; V gene: TRBV7-8; J gene: TRBJ2-7; CDR3 length: 15; D gene: .; CDR3 protein: CASSFPLTGPYEQYF; CDR3 DNA: TGTGCCAGCAGCTTCCCTTTGACAGGTCCCTACGAGCAGTACTTC
clone size: .; V gene: TRBV4-2; J gene: TRBJ1-5; CDR3 length: 15; D gene: TRBD1; CDR3 protein: CASSQGDRGAQPQHF; CDR3 DNA: TGTGCCAGCAGCCAAGGTGACAGGGGGGCTCAGCCCCAGCATTTT
clone size: .; V gene: TRBV28; J gene: TRBJ1-1; CDR3 length: 20; D gene: TRBD1; CDR3 protein: CASSLKGQGAKVRMNTEAFF; CDR3 DNA: TGTGCCAGCAGTTTAAAGGGACAGGGGGCGAAAGTGAGAATGAACACTGAAGCTTTCTTT
clone size: .; V gene: TRBV19; J gene: TRBJ1-4; CDR3 length: 13; D gene: TRBD1; CDR3 protein: CASSSRGNEKLFF; CDR3 DNA: TGTGCCAGTAGTTCCAGGGGGAATGAAAAACTGTTTTTT
clone size: .; V gene: TRBV14; J gene: TRBJ2-7; CDR3 length: 15; D gene: .; CDR3 protein: CASSRAGTGYYEQYF; CDR3 DNA: TGTGCCAGCAGCCGAGCGGGGACAGGCTATTACGAGCAGTACTTC
clone size: .; V gene: TRBV19; J gene: TRBJ2-2; CDR3 length: 14; D gene: TRBD1; CDR3 protein: CASSLGQVTGELFF; CDR3 DNA: TGTGCCAGTAGTCTCGGACAGGTCACCGGGGAGCTGTTTTTT
clone size: once; V gene: TRBV19; J gene: TRBJ2-7; CDR3 length: 14; D gene: TRBD2; CDR3 protein: CASPGLRTLYEQYF; CDR3 DNA: TGTGCCAGTCCGGGACTACGGACCCTCTACGAGCAGTACTTC